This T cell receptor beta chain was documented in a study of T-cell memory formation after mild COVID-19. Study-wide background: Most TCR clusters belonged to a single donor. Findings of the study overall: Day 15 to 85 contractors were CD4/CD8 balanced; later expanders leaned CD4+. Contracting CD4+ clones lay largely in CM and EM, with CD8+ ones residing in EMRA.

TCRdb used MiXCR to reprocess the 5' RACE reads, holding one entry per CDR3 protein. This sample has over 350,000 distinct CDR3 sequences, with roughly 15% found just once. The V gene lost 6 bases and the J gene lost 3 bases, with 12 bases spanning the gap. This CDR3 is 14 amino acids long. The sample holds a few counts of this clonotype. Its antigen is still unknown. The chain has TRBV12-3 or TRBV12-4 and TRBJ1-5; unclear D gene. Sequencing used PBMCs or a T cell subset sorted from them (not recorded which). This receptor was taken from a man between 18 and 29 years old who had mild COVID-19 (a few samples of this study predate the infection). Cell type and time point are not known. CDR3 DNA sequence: TGTGCCAGCAGCCAAGGGAATAACAATCAGCCCCAGCATTTT. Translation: CASSQGNNNQPQHF.